These 19 T cell receptor beta chains were all obtained from the same sample, sequenced in a study of blood T cell repertoires in COVID-19. The assay was immunoSEQ multiplex PCR, and TCRdb's table has in-frame clones only and misses some. The sample has some 96,000 clones; 80% to 95% are singletons. The sequencing sample was made of peripheral blood. Source of these receptors: a man aged 50 to 60 with active COVID-19.

The chain links TRBV5-4 to TRBJ2-3; weak D call: TRBD1 (6 bases). CDR1 SGHNT and CDR2 YYREEE come from the germline V gene (reference sequence). The V end was cut by 4 bases, the J end by 1 base, with 16 bases between. This CDR3 region has 16 residues. The CDR3 is CASSPSLGAGTDTQYF. For the CDR3, the DNA is TGTGCCAGCAGCCCGAGTCTGGGGGCAGGCACAGATACGCAGTATTTT.

V and J are TRBV11-2 and TRBJ1-2, with D perhaps TRBD1 (5 bases). This CDR3 is 13 amino acids long. Trimming took off 5 bases at V and 4 bases at J, with 11 bases between the two ends. Germline lookup yields CDR1 SGHAT and CDR2 FQNNGV. The CDR3 DNA reads TGTGCCAGCAGCCGACAGCGACTCTATGGCTACACCTTC. Translated, it gives CASSRQRLYGYTF.

This chain joins TRBV5-1 and TRBJ2-5; 14 bases agree with TRBD2. The CDR3 sequence is 16 residues long. In germline, CDR1 is SGHRS, CDR2 YFSETQ. V dropped 4 bases and J dropped 6; count of bases not matched to a gene: 8. The CDR3: CASSEGGLAGDKTQYF. DNA for the CDR3: TGCGCCAGCAGCGAAGGGGGACTAGCGGGAGATAAGACCCAGTACTTC.

The chain uses TRBV9 and TRBJ1-4; maybe TRBD1 (6 bases). V was shortened by 0 bases and J by 8 bases, with 11 bases between the two germline ends. CDR3 length: 14 residues. Germline CDR1 is SGDLS and CDR2 is YYNGEE. CDR3 sequence reads: CASSVGGGREKLFF. CDR3 DNA sequence: TGTGCCAGCAGCGTAGGGGGGGGCAGAGAAAAACTGTTTTTT.

This chain joins TRBV19 and TRBJ1-1, with D maybe TRBD1 (5 bases). Trimming took 2 bases from V and 1 from J, leaving 8 bases between them. The germline gives CDR1 LNHDA, CDR2 SQIVND (reference sequence). This CDR3 contains 14 residues. Here the CDR3 reads CASSIRGGNTEAFF. CDR3 nucleotide sequence: TGTGCCAGTAGTATAAGGGGCGGGAACACTGAAGCTTTCTTT.

The rearrangement joins TRBV29-1 to TRBJ2-1, with D possibly TRBD2 on 5 matching bases. There are 13 residues in the CDR3. Trimming left V 6 bases short and J 8 bases short, with 17 bases between. Germline CDR1 is SQVTM and CDR2 is ANQGSEA. CDR3 residues: CSVRETPRHEQFF. CDR3 coding DNA: TGCAGCGTCCGGGAAACACCAAGGCATGAGCAGTTCTTC.

The chain is built from TRBV24-1 and TRBJ2-3, with D hard to call. Germline loops: CDR1 KGHDR, CDR2 SFDVKD. V shed 0 bases and J shed 0 bases, with 9 bases lying between them. CDR3 length: 16 residues. The CDR3 nucleotides read TGTGCCACCAGTGATTTGGACTCCTCTAGCACAGATACGCAGTATTTT. Encoded protein: CATSDLDSSSTDTQYF.

The V gene is TRBV24-1, the J gene TRBJ2-1; 8 bases fit TRBD2. V lost 5 bases to trimming and J lost 13 bases; unmatched junction nucleotides: 9. The germline V gene encodes CDR1 KGHDR and CDR2 SFDVKD. CDR3 length: 13 amino acids. CDR3 sequence: CATSATPGGPQFF. CDR3 bases: TGTGCCACCAGTGCGACCCCGGGGGGGCCTCAGTTCTTC.

The chain couples TRBV27 to TRBJ2-1; possibly TRBD1 for D (7 bases). V dropped 11 bases and J dropped 5 bases, with 13 bases sitting between them. In germline, CDR1 is MNHEY, CDR2 SMNVEV (reference sequence). The CDR3 loop spans 12 amino acids. The CDR3 sequence is CAAGQQNNEQFF. Written as DNA, the CDR3 is TGTGCCGCGGGACAGCAAAACAATGAGCAGTTCTTC.

The chain recombines TRBV5-1 with TRBJ2-5, with TRBD1 as a possible D gene (5 bases). V dropped 3 bases and J dropped 4 bases, with 13 bases sitting between them. The CDR3 loop spans 14 amino acids. The germline CDR1 and CDR2 sequences are SGHRS and YFSETQ. The CDR3 sequence is CASSSTRVAETQYF. The CDR3 DNA sequence: TGCGCCAGCAGCTCCACCAGGGTGGCAGAGACCCAGTACTTC.

V and J are TRBV6-1 and TRBJ2-3, with 13 bases matching TRBD2. CDR1 and CDR2 from the germline V gene are MNHNS and SASEGT. The CDR3 is 17 residues long. Trimming cost V 4 bases and J 2 bases; bases outside gene matches: 6. The CDR3: CASSATSGGLPTDTQYF. The DNA for the CDR3 is TGTGCCAGCAGTGCGACTAGCGGGGGGCTTCCCACAGATACGCAGTATTTT.

In this sample, this clone turned up once. The chain recombines TRBV5-6 with TRBJ1-5, with a tentative D call TRBD1 (5 bases). This CDR3 spans 17 amino acids. Germline-derived CDR1 and CDR2 are SGHDT and YYEEEE. Trimming took off 4 bases at V and 0 bases at J, with 17 bases between the two ends. This CDR3 is CASSLKDSGYSNQPQHF. The CDR3 nucleotides are TGTGCCAGCAGCCTCAAAGACAGTGGGTATAGCAATCAGCCCCAGCATTTT. Supplemented by reference TRBV5-6 and TRBJ1-5, the full variable domain reads DAGVTQSPTHLIKTRGQQVTLRCSPKSGHDTVSWYQQALGQGPQFIFQYYEEEERQRGNFPDRFSGHQFPNYSSELNVNALLLGDSALYLCASSLKDSGYSNQPQHFGDGTRLSIL.

The chain couples TRBV5-1 to TRBJ2-3; 8 bases fit TRBD1. The germline CDR1 and CDR2 sequences are SGHRS and YFSETQ. V lost 0 bases and J lost 4; bases outside the gene matches: 1. CDR3 length: 14 amino acids. The chain's CDR3 is CASSLGQGSDTQYF. The CDR3 bases are TGCGCCAGCAGCTTGGGACAGGGGTCAGATACGCAGTATTTT.

The rearrangement joins TRBV5-1 to TRBJ1-4; 7 bases agree with TRBD1. The V segment lost 4 bases and the J segment 5 bases; nucleotides outside the gene matches: 14. This CDR3 has 17 residues. CDR1 is SGHRS and CDR2 is YFSETQ in the germline V gene. The CDR3 nucleotides are TGCGCCAGCAGCATAGCCGGGACAGCGGGCCTAAATGAAAAACTGTTTTTT. Protein: CASSIAGTAGLNEKLFF.

The rearrangement links TRBV5-6 to TRBJ1-5; TRBD1 is a possible D gene (5 bases). From germline, CDR1 is SGHDT and CDR2 YYEEEE. This CDR3 contains 16 residues. V was trimmed by 1 base and J by 6 bases, leaving 17 bases between them. CDR3 loop: CASSLWNRRGVQPQHF. CDR3 DNA: TGTGCCAGCAGCTTGTGGAACAGGCGGGGGGTTCAGCCCCAGCATTTT.

The V gene is TRBV5-1, the J gene TRBJ2-1; 9 nucleotides align to TRBD1. The J segment lost 0 bases and the V segment lost 3 bases, leaving 1 base of the junction unmatched. The CDR3 contains 15 residues. Germline loops: CDR1 SGHRS, CDR2 YFSETQ. The CDR3 loop is CASSWDRASYNEQFF. The CDR3 DNA sequence: TGCGCCAGCAGCTGGGACAGGGCCTCCTACAATGAGCAGTTCTTC.

The chain has TRBV7-6 and TRBJ2-5; the match to TRBD2 covers 7 bases. CDR1 and CDR2 from the germline V gene are SGHVS and FNYEAQ. The V and J ends lost 8 bases and 2 bases, in that order; junction bases with no gene match: 5. CDR3 length: 13 amino acids. The CDR3 region has the DNA TGTGCCAGCGAACCTAGCGGACAAGAGACCCAGTACTTC. It translates to CASEPSGQETQYF.

The chain employs TRBV27 and TRBJ2-7, with 12 bases lining up with TRBD2. Trimming took 5 bases from V and 4 from J; bases not matched to a gene: 6. This CDR3 has 15 amino acids. CDR1 and CDR2 from the germline V gene are MNHEY and SMNVEV (reference sequence). The CDR3 sequence: CASSLAGGDYYEQYF. CDR3 bases: TGTGCCAGCAGTCTAGCGGGGGGGGATTATTACGAGCAGTACTTC.

Written as DNA, the CDR3 is TGTGCCAGCAGTCGCAGGGAGGTGTCTGGAAACACCATATATTTT. It is translated as CASSRREVSGNTIYF. V is TRBV2 and J is TRBJ1-3; TRBD1 might be the D (5 bases). Trimming stripped 5 bases from V and 1 base from J, with 12 bases between. CDR1 and CDR2 (germline): SNHLY, FYNNEI. The CDR3 sequence is 15 residues long. Full variable domain (outside the CDR3, taken from reference TRBV2 and TRBJ1-3): EPEVTQTPSHQVTQMGQEVILRCVPISNHLYFYWYRQILGQKVEFLVSFYNNEISEKSEIFDDQFSVERPDGSNFTLKIRSTKLEDSAMYFCASSRREVSGNTIYFGEGSWLTVV.